This T cell receptor beta chain is drawn from a study of blood T cell repertoires in COVID-19. Study information: Samples of COVID-19 (acute and convalescent) were obtained from the United States, Italy and Spain. Sources were T cells, B-cell-depleted T cells, or PBMCs; the material itself was cDNA or gDNA.

The CDR3 is 13 amino acids. Trimming shortened V by 4 bases and J by 10 bases, and 11 bases separated the two germline ends. Germline CDR1 is SEHNR and CDR2 is FQNEAQ (reference sequence). This clone was counted between two and nine times. Per the original methods: Amplifying reference gene primers gave estimates of nucleated cell counts. TCRdb keeps only in-frame clones here, not all; method: immunoSEQ multiplex PCR. The D gene and trimming were derived from the DNA, and the V and J assignments and clone size from that table. This table has about 140,000 clones, approximately 90% appearing once. Sequenced input: peripheral blood. This rearrangement joins TRBV7-9 to TRBJ1-6; D gene ambiguous. The clonotype originates from an elderly woman with acute or convalescent COVID-19. In nucleotides, the CDR3 is TGTGCCAGCAGCTCCTCTTCGGGGTCACCCCTCCACTTT. It yields the protein CASSSSSGSPLHF.